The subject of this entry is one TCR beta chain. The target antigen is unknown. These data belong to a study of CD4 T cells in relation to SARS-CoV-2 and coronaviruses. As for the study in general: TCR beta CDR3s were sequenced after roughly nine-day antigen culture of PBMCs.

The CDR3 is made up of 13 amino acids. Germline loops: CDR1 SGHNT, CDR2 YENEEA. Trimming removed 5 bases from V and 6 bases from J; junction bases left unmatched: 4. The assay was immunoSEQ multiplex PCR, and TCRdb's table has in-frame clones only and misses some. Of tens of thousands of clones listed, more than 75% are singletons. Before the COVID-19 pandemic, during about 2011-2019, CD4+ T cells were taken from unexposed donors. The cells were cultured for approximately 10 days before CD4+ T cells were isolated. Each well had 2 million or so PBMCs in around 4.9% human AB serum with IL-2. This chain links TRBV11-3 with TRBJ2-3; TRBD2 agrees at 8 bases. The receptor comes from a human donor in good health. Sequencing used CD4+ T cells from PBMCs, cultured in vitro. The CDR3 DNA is TGTGCCAGCAGCCCGGGGGGGGTTGATACGCAGTATTTT. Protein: CASSPGGVDTQYF.